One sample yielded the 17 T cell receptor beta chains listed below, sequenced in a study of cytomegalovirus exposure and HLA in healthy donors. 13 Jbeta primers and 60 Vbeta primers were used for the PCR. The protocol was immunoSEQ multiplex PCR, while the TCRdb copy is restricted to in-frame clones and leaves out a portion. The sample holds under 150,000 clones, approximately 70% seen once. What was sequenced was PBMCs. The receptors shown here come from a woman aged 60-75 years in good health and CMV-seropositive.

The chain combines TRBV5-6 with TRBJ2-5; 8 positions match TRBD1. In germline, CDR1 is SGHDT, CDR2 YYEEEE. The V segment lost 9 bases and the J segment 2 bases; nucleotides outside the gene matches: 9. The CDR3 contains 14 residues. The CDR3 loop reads CATLKGQAQETQYF. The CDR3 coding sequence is TGTGCCACCCTAAAGGGACAGGCGCAAGAGACCCAGTACTTC.

The CDR3 DNA sequence: TGTGCCAGCAGTTTATCCGGCACCGGGGAGCTGTTTTTT. This encodes CASSLSGTGELFF. The J gene is TRBJ2-2, the V gene TRBV27; no definite D call. There are 13 residues in the CDR3. The germline V and J ends were trimmed by 0 bases and 4 bases, with 3 bases remaining between them. The V gene's germline CDR1 is MNHEY and CDR2 SMNVEV (reference sequence).

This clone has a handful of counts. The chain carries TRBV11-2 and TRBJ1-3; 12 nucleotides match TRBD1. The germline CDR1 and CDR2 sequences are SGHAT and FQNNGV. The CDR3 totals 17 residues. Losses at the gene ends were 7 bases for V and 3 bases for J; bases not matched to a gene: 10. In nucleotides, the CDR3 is TGTGCCAGCACCATTGGGACAGGGGGCAATTTTGGAAACACCATATATTTT. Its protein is CASTIGTGGNFGNTIYF.

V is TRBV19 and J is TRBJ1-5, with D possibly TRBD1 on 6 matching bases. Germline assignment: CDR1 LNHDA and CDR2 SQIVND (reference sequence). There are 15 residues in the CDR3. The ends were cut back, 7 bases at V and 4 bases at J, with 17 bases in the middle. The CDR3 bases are TGTGCCAGTATCGATTCGGGGGGCCGGAATCAGCCCCAGCATTTT. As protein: CASIDSGGRNQPQHF. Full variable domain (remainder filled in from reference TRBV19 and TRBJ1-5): DGGITQSPKYLFRKEGQNVTLSCEQNLNHDAMYWYRQDPGQGLRLIYYSQIVNDFQKGDIAEGYSVSREKKESFPLTVTSAQKNPTAFYLCASIDSGGRNQPQHFGDGTRLSIL.

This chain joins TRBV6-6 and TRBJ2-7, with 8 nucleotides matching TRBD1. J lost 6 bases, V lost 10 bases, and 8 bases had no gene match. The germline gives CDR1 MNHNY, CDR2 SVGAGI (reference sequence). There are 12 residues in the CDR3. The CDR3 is CATDRGVGEQYF. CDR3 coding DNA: TGTGCCACCGACAGGGGAGTGGGCGAGCAGTACTTC.

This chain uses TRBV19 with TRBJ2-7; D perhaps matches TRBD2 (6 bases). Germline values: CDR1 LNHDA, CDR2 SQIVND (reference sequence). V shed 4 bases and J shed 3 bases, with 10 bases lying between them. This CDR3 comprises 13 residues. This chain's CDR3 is CASSRGLDYEQYF. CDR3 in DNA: TGTGCCAGTAGTAGGGGACTTGACTACGAGCAGTACTTC. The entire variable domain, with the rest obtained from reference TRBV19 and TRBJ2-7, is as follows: DGGITQSPKYLFRKEGQNVTLSCEQNLNHDAMYWYRQDPGQGLRLIYYSQIVNDFQKGDIAEGYSVSREKKESFPLTVTSAQKNPTAFYLCASSRGLDYEQYFGPGTRLTVT.

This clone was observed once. CDR3 sequence: CASGRVGGELFF. The CDR3 DNA is TGTGCCAGCGGCAGGGTTGGCGGGGAGCTGTTTTTT. The rearrangement links TRBV6-4 to TRBJ2-2; D might be TRBD1 (5 bases). V dropped 8 bases and J dropped 7 bases, with 11 bases sitting between them. Per germline, CDR1 MRHNA and CDR2 SNTAGT. The CDR3 has 12 amino acids.

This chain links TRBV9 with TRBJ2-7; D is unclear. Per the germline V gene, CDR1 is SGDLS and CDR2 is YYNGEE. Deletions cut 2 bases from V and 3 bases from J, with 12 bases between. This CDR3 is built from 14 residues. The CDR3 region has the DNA TGTGCCAGCAGCGTTAGCTCTGGCAGCTACGAGCAGTACTTC. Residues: CASSVSSGSYEQYF.

The CDR3 region is CASSEIGGLSYGYTF. CDR3 sequence (DNA): TGTGCCAGCAGTGAAATCGGGGGATTATCCTATGGCTACACCTTC. The chain carries TRBV6-1 and TRBJ1-2, with D maybe TRBD1 (5 bases). The V end lost 2 bases, the J end lost 4 bases, and 14 bases lay between the germline ends. CDR1 is MNHNS, CDR2 SASEGT, per germline. This CDR3 contains 15 residues.

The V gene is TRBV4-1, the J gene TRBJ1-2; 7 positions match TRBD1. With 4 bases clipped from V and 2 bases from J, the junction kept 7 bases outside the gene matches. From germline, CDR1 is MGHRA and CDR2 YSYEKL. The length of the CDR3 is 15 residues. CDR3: CASSLSEGGNYGYTF. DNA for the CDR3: TGCGCCAGCAGCCTGAGCGAAGGGGGCAACTATGGCTACACCTTC.

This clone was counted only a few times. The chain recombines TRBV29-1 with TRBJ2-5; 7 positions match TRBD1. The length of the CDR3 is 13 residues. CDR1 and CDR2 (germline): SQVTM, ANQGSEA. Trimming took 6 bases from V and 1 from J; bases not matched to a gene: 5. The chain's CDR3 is CSVLQGLQETQYF. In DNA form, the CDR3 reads TGCAGCGTACTACAGGGGCTCCAAGAGACCCAGTACTTC.

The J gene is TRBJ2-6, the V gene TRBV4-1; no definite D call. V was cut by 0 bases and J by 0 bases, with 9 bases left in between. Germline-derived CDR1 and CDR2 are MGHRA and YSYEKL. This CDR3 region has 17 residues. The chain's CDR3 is CASSQERRSSGANVLTF. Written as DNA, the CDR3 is TGCGCCAGCAGCCAAGAGAGAAGGAGCTCTGGGGCCAACGTCCTGACTTTC.

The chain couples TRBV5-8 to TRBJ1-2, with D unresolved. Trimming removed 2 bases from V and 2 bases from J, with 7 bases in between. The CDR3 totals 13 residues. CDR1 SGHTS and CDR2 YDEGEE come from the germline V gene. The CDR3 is CASSFSVNYGYTF. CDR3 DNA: TGTGCCAGCAGCTTCTCGGTGAACTATGGCTACACCTTC. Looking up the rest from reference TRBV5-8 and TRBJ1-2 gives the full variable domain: EAGVTQSPTHLIKTRGQQATLRCSPISGHTSVYWYQQALGLGLQFLLWYDEGEERNRGNFPPRFSGRQFPNYSSELNVNALELEDSALYLCASSFSVNYGYTFGSGTRLTVV.

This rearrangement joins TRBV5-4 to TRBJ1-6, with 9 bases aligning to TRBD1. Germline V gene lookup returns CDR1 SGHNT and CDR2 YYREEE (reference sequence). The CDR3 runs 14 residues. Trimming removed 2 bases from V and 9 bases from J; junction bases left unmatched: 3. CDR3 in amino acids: CASSFRDRASPLHF. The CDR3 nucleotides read TGTGCCAGCAGCTTCCGGGACAGGGCTTCACCCCTCCACTTT.

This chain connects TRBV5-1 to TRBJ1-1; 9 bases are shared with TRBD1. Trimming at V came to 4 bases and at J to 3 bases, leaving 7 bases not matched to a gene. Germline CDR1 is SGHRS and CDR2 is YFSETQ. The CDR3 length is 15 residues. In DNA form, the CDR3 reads TGCGCCAGCAGCCCAGGACAGGGGAGGTACACTGAAGCTTTCTTT. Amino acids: CASSPGQGRYTEAFF.

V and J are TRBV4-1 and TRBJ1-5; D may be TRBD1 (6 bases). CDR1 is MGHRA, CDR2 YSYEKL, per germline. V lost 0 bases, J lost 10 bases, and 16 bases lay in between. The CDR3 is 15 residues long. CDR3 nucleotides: TGCGCCAGCAGCCAAGAGGGGGCAGGGGTAGGCCCCCAGCATTTT. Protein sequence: CASSQEGAGVGPQHF.

In DNA form, the CDR3 reads TGCGCCAGCAGCTTAAAAGGACAGGCCGAGCCCTATGGCTACACCTTC. This translates into CASSLKGQAEPYGYTF. V and J are TRBV4-1 and TRBJ1-2; 7 bases align to TRBD1. V was pared by 5 bases and J by 4 bases, with 13 bases of the junction left unmatched. Germline loops: CDR1 MGHRA, CDR2 YSYEKL. This CDR3 has 16 amino acids.